These T cell receptor beta chains were read from a single sample in a study of T-cell memory formation after mild COVID-19. MiXCR, applied by TCRdb to the 5' RACE reads, yields one record per CDR3 protein. Here the sample spans 450,000 or so distinct CDR3 sequences, 20% to 30% being singletons. Sequenced sample: PBMCs or a T cell subset sorted from them (not recorded which). These receptors were taken from an adult woman who had mild COVID-19 (a few samples of this study predate the infection). Cell type and time point are not known. Each CDR3 is given with its conserved first and last residue. Fields, in order: CDR3 DNA, CDR3 protein, J gene, V gene, D gene, clone size. The D gene is left open where the match is weak. Clone size is given for some rows only: seen once, a few or many times, or a class if the clone is expanded.

CDR3nt: TGCGCCAGCAGCCAAGTCCCAAACTTACCGAGCTCCTACAATGAGCAGTTCTTC; CDR3aa: CASSQVPNLPSSYNEQFF; j_gene: TRBJ2-1; v_gene: TRBV4-3; d_gene: -; abundance: -
CDR3nt: TGCGCCAGCAGCTTGGATCGTTTCGATACGCAGTATTTT; CDR3aa: CASSLDRFDTQYF; j_gene: TRBJ2-3; v_gene: TRBV5-1; d_gene: -; abundance: -
CDR3nt: TGTGCCAGCAGCCCGCTAGCGGGAGGCTCTGGGGCCAACGTCCTGACTTTC; CDR3aa: CASSPLAGGSGANVLTF; j_gene: TRBJ2-6; v_gene: TRBV5-5; d_gene: TRBD2; abundance: -
CDR3nt: TGTGCCAGCAGGGACTACGAGCAGTACTTC; CDR3aa: CASRDYEQYF; j_gene: TRBJ2-7; v_gene: TRBV6-1; d_gene: -; abundance: many
CDR3nt: TGTGCCAGCAGGAGAAGCCTTGAGCAGTTCTTC; CDR3aa: CASRRSLEQFF; j_gene: TRBJ2-1; v_gene: TRBV12-3/TRBV12-4; d_gene: -; abundance: -
CDR3nt: TGCGCCAGCAGCCAAGAAGACGTGGTGTGGAATGAGCAGTTCTTC; CDR3aa: CASSQEDVVWNEQFF; j_gene: TRBJ2-1; v_gene: TRBV4-3; d_gene: -; abundance: -
CDR3nt: TGTGCCAGCAGCCAAGTTGGTGTCGGGACAGGGGGTTACGAGCAGTACTTC; CDR3aa: CASSQVGVGTGGYEQYF; j_gene: TRBJ2-7; v_gene: TRBV4-2; d_gene: TRBD1; abundance: -
CDR3nt: TGCGCCAGCAGCCCGGGGACTAGCGGGATTGCCTACGAGCAGTACTTC; CDR3aa: CASSPGTSGIAYEQYF; j_gene: TRBJ2-7; v_gene: TRBV5-1; d_gene: TRBD2; abundance: few
CDR3nt: TGTGCCATCAGTGAGTCCGAGGATACGCAGTATTTT; CDR3aa: CAISESEDTQYF; j_gene: TRBJ2-3; v_gene: TRBV10-3; d_gene: -; abundance: -
CDR3nt: TGTGCCATCAGTGCGGCCATCACCTACGAGCAGTACTTC; CDR3aa: CAISAAITYEQYF; j_gene: TRBJ2-7; v_gene: TRBV10-3; d_gene: -; abundance: -
CDR3nt: TGTGCCAGCAGCCGCTCGCCGGGAGGGAATGAGCAGTTCTTC; CDR3aa: CASSRSPGGNEQFF; j_gene: TRBJ2-1; v_gene: TRBV6-5; d_gene: TRBD2; abundance: -
CDR3nt: TGTGCCAGCAGTTCACTGACCCAGCGGTCCCAAGAGACCCAGTACTTC; CDR3aa: CASSSLTQRSQETQYF; j_gene: TRBJ2-5; v_gene: TRBV28; d_gene: -; abundance: -
CDR3nt: TGTGCCAGCACCCTCGGAGGGACCCCTTGGCCCTATGGCTACACCTTC; CDR3aa: CASTLGGTPWPYGYTF; j_gene: TRBJ1-2; v_gene: TRBV7-2; d_gene: -; abundance: few
CDR3nt: TGTGCCAGCAGCCGGTCCGCTAGCGGGAGGGGAGATACGCAGTATTTT; CDR3aa: CASSRSASGRGDTQYF; j_gene: TRBJ2-3; v_gene: TRBV12-3/TRBV12-4; d_gene: TRBD2; abundance: -
CDR3nt: TGCGCCAGCAGCTTGGCCGCTGACTACGAGCAGTACTTC; CDR3aa: CASSLAADYEQYF; j_gene: TRBJ2-7; v_gene: TRBV5-1; d_gene: -; abundance: many
CDR3nt: TGTGCCAGCAGCTTGGCCCAGAACACTGAGCGGTTCTTC; CDR3aa: CASSLAQNTERFF; j_gene: TRBJ2-1; v_gene: TRBV5-4; d_gene: -; abundance: -
CDR3nt: TGTGCCAGCAGCCAATTGGGACTAGCGGTTGAGCAGTTCTTC; CDR3aa: CASSQLGLAVEQFF; j_gene: TRBJ2-1; v_gene: TRBV3-1; d_gene: TRBD2; abundance: -
CDR3nt: TGTGCCAGCAGCTTGGGCGCAGGGAATAAAGGGCAGTACTTC; CDR3aa: CASSLGAGNKGQYF; j_gene: TRBJ2-7; v_gene: TRBV5-5; d_gene: -; abundance: -
CDR3nt: TGTGCCAGCAGCGTCGGGGGCCGGACTGAAGCTTTCTTT; CDR3aa: CASSVGGRTEAFF; j_gene: TRBJ1-1; v_gene: TRBV9; d_gene: -; abundance: -
CDR3nt: TGTGCCAGAGGGACCGGGGAGTACGGTGAGCAGTTCTTC; CDR3aa: CARGTGEYGEQFF; j_gene: TRBJ2-1; v_gene: TRBV25-1; d_gene: -; abundance: few
CDR3nt: TGCGCCAGCAGCCTGGGCTATGGGGCAGGGTCCTATGGCTACACCTTC; CDR3aa: CASSLGYGAGSYGYTF; j_gene: TRBJ1-2; v_gene: TRBV5-1; d_gene: -; abundance: -
CDR3nt: TGTGCCAGCAGCCACTTGGGGCCTAACTACGGGGGATCGGGCGGGGAGCTGTTTTTT; CDR3aa: CASSHLGPNYGGSGGELFF; j_gene: TRBJ2-2; v_gene: TRBV7-9; d_gene: -; abundance: -
CDR3nt: TGTGCCAGCAGCCCCGAGGGTGGGGAGTCCCCCTACAATGAGCAGTTCTTC; CDR3aa: CASSPEGGESPYNEQFF; j_gene: TRBJ2-1; v_gene: TRBV7-9; d_gene: -; abundance: few
CDR3nt: TGTGCCAGCAGTGGGGAGGCCGGGATTGGCTACGAGCAGTACTTC; CDR3aa: CASSGEAGIGYEQYF; j_gene: TRBJ2-7; v_gene: TRBV2; d_gene: -; abundance: many
CDR3nt: TGTGCCAGCAGCTTAGCGTCAGGGCTCTACGAGCAGTACTTC; CDR3aa: CASSLASGLYEQYF; j_gene: TRBJ2-7; v_gene: TRBV7-9; d_gene: -; abundance: -
CDR3nt: TGCGCCAGCAGCTTGGATCGGACTAGCGGGATGGAGACCCAGTACTTC; CDR3aa: CASSLDRTSGMETQYF; j_gene: TRBJ2-5; v_gene: TRBV5-1; d_gene: TRBD2; abundance: -
CDR3nt: TGTGCCAGTACCGGGACAGGGTTTTTCGAGCAGTACTTC; CDR3aa: CASTGTGFFEQYF; j_gene: TRBJ2-7; v_gene: TRBV7-9; d_gene: TRBD1; abundance: few
CDR3nt: TGTGCCAGCAGTCCCGGGACACAATTCACCGGGGAGCTGTTTTTT; CDR3aa: CASSPGTQFTGELFF; j_gene: TRBJ2-2; v_gene: TRBV6-2/TRBV6-3; d_gene: -; abundance: few
CDR3nt: TGTGCCACTCGGACGCAGGCGGGCAATGAGCAGTTCTTC; CDR3aa: CATRTQAGNEQFF; j_gene: TRBJ2-1; v_gene: TRBV24-1; d_gene: -; abundance: -
CDR3nt: TGTGCCACCAGTGATTCGGGTAACGGCCCCCATCCGAAAGAGACCCAGTACTTC; CDR3aa: CATSDSGNGPHPKETQYF; j_gene: TRBJ2-5; v_gene: TRBV24-1; d_gene: -; abundance: -
CDR3nt: TGTGCCAGCAGCTTAGACAGCGATCTGAGCTACACCTTC; CDR3aa: CASSLDSDLSYTF; j_gene: TRBJ1-2; v_gene: TRBV11-2; d_gene: -; abundance: few
CDR3nt: TGTGCCATCGAGGGCTCCTACAATGAGCAGTTCTTC; CDR3aa: CAIEGSYNEQFF; j_gene: TRBJ2-1; v_gene: TRBV10-3; d_gene: -; abundance: many
CDR3nt: TGTGCCAGCAGCGTAGGGTCAGGGACTAGCGGGAGACTGCAAGATACGCAGTATTTT; CDR3aa: CASSVGSGTSGRLQDTQYF; j_gene: TRBJ2-3; v_gene: TRBV9; d_gene: TRBD2; abundance: few
CDR3nt: TGCGCCAGCAGCCAAGATAGAGGGGAAAGAGCGGGAGTGGGGGAGCAGTACTTC; CDR3aa: CASSQDRGERAGVGEQYF; j_gene: TRBJ2-7; v_gene: TRBV4-1; d_gene: TRBD2; abundance: once
CDR3nt: TGTGCCAGCAGTCTAGGACAGGGGGCTACAGAGACCCAGTACTTC; CDR3aa: CASSLGQGATETQYF; j_gene: TRBJ2-5; v_gene: TRBV6-5; d_gene: TRBD1; abundance: few
CDR3nt: TGTGCCACCAGTGACCGACAGAACACCGGGGAGCTGTTTTTT; CDR3aa: CATSDRQNTGELFF; j_gene: TRBJ2-2; v_gene: TRBV24-1; d_gene: -; abundance: -
CDR3nt: TGCGCCAGCAGCTTGGCGGTGCGGACTGAAGCTTTCTTT; CDR3aa: CASSLAVRTEAFF; j_gene: TRBJ1-1; v_gene: TRBV5-1; d_gene: -; abundance: once
CDR3nt: TGCGCCAGCAGCTTGTTCGGTACAGGGCGAGAGACCCAGTACTTC; CDR3aa: CASSLFGTGRETQYF; j_gene: TRBJ2-5; v_gene: TRBV5-1; d_gene: -; abundance: -
CDR3nt: TGTGCCAGCAGCCTCCCCAATGGCTACACCTTC; CDR3aa: CASSLPNGYTF; j_gene: TRBJ1-2; v_gene: TRBV12-3/TRBV12-4; d_gene: -; abundance: -
CDR3nt: TGTGCCAGCAGTTACTCTTGGAACACTGAAGCTTTCTTT; CDR3aa: CASSYSWNTEAFF; j_gene: TRBJ1-1; v_gene: TRBV6-5; d_gene: -; abundance: few
CDR3nt: TGTGCTAGCAGCAGGCGCGGAGCGGGGGGGTGGGGCCAAGAGACCCAGTACTTC; CDR3aa: CASSRRGAGGWGQETQYF; j_gene: TRBJ2-5; v_gene: TRBV12-3/TRBV12-4; d_gene: TRBD2; abundance: -
CDR3nt: TGTGCCACCGAAGGTACACCCGCCTACGAGCAGTACTTC; CDR3aa: CATEGTPAYEQYF; j_gene: TRBJ2-7; v_gene: TRBV6-1; d_gene: -; abundance: -
CDR3nt: TGTGCCAGCACCGGAGGGACAGGGAGGTACTACGAGCAGTACTTC; CDR3aa: CASTGGTGRYYEQYF; j_gene: TRBJ2-7; v_gene: TRBV3-1; d_gene: TRBD1; abundance: -
CDR3nt: TGTGCCAGCTCACCACGGACAGCAGCTATCGAGCTGTTTTTT; CDR3aa: CASSPRTAAIELFF; j_gene: TRBJ2-2; v_gene: TRBV18; d_gene: -; abundance: few
CDR3nt: TGTGCCACCATGCTTATAGACACTGAAGCTTTCTTT; CDR3aa: CATMLIDTEAFF; j_gene: TRBJ1-1; v_gene: TRBV6-6; d_gene: -; abundance: -
CDR3nt: TGTGCCACCAGCAGAGATAATGTGCGTTACAATGAGCAGTTCTTC; CDR3aa: CATSRDNVRYNEQFF; j_gene: TRBJ2-1; v_gene: TRBV15; d_gene: -; abundance: -